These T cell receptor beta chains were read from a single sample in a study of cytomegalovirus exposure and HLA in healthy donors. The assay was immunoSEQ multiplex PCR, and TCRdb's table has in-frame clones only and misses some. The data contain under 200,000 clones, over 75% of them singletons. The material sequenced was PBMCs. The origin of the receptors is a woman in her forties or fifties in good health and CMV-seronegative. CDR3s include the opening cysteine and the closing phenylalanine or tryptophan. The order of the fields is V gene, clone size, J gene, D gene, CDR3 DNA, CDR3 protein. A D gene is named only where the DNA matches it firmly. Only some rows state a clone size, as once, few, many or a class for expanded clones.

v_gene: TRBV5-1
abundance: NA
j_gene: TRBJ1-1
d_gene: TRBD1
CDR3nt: TGCGCCAGCAGCCCGGGACAGGGTGGATCCGAAGCTTTCTTT
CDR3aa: CASSPGQGGSEAFF

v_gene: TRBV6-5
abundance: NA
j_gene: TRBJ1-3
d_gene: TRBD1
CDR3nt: TGTGCCAGCAGCCGGACAGGGGCTGGAAACACCATATATTTT
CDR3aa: CASSRTGAGNTIYF

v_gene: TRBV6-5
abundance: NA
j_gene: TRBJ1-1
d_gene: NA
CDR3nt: TGTGCCAGCAGTTACGCAGGGCCAGGCGCGGAAGCTTTCTTT
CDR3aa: CASSYAGPGAEAFF

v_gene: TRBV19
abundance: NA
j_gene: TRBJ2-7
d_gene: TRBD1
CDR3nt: TGTGCCAGTAGCCGGGACAGGGACTCCTACGAGCAGTACTTC
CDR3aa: CASSRDRDSYEQYF

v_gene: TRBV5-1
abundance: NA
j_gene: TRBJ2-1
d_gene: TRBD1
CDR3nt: TGCGCCAGCAGACAGACGGACAGGGGGCTTAGTGAGCAGTTCTTC
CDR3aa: CASRQTDRGLSEQFF

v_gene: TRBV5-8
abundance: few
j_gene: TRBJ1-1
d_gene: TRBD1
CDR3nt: TGTGCCAGCAGCGACAGGGGCTACGTGAACACTGAAGCTTTCTTT
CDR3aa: CASSDRGYVNTEAFF

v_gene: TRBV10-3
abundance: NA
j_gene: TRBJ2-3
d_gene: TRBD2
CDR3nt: TGTGCCATCAGTGAGTGGACTAGCAGCCAAACCCCAGATACGCAGTATTTT
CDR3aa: CAISEWTSSQTPDTQYF

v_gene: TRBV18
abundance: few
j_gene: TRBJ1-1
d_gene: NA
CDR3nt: TGTGCCAGCTCACCCGGGTTCGCTGAAGCTTTCTTT
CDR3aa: CASSPGFAEAFF

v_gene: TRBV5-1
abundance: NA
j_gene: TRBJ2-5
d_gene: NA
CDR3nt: TGCGCCAGCAGCTTGACTAGCAGTAGGGGAGAAGAGACCCAGTACTTC
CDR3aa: CASSLTSSRGEETQYF

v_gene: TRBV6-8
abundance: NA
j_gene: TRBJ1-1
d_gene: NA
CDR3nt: TGTGCCAGCAGTGCAGGAGCTTTCTTT
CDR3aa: CASSAGAFF

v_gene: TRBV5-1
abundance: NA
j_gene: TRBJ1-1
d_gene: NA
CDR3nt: TGCGCCAGCAGCTTGTCGGGAGGGGAGGAAAACACTGAAGCTTTCTTT
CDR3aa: CASSLSGGEENTEAFF

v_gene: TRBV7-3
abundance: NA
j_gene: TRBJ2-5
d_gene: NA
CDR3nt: TGTGCCAGCAGCCGGACTGGCGAGACCCAGTACTTC
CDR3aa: CASSRTGETQYF

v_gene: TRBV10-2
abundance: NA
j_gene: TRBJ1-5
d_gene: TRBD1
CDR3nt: TGCGCCAGCAGTGATGGACAGGGAATCCATTTT
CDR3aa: CASSDGQGIHF

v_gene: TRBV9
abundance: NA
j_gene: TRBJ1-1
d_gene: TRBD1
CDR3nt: TGTGCCAGCAGAAGGGGGACAGGGGATACTGAAGCTTTCTTT
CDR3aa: CASRRGTGDTEAFF

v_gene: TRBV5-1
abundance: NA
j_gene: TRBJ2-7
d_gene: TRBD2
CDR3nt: TGCGCCAGCAGCTTGGAAATGGGGCTAGCGGGGAAAAACGAGCAGTACTTC
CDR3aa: CASSLEMGLAGKNEQYF

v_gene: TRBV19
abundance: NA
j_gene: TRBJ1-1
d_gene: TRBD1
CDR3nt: TGTGCCAGTAGTAGCCCACAGGGGGGTACTGAAGCTTTCTTT
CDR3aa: CASSSPQGGTEAFF

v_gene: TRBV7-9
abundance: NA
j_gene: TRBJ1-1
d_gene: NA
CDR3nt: TGTGCCAGCAGACCCGGGGGGTCTAACACTGAAGCTTTCTTT
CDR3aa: CASRPGGSNTEAFF

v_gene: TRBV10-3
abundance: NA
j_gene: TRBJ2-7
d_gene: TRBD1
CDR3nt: TGTGCCATCAGTGAGACTACCCGGGACAGTAGTTACGAGCAGTACTTC
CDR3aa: CAISETTRDSSYEQYF

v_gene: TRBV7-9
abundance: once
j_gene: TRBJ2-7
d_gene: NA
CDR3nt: TGTGCCAGCAGCTCCTCGGGGTACGAGCAGTACTTC
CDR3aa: CASSSSGYEQYF

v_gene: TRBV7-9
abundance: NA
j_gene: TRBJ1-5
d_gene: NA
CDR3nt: TGTGCCAGCAGCTTATCCATCCAGCCCCAGCATTTT
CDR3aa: CASSLSIQPQHF

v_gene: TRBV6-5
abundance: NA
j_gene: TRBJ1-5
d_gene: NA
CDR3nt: TGTGCCAGCAGCGCGGGGGAGCCCCAGCATTTT
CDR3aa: CASSAGEPQHF

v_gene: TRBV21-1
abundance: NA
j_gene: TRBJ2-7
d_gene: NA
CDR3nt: TGTGCCAGCAGCAAAAGGAGCTATTTAGACTCCTTAGACGAGCAGTACTTC
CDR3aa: CASSKRSYLDSLDEQYF

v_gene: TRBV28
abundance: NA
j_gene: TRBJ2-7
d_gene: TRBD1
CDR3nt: TGTGCCAGCAGTTTAAATTTCCCCCAAGACAGGGTTTACGAGCAGTACTTC
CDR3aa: CASSLNFPQDRVYEQYF

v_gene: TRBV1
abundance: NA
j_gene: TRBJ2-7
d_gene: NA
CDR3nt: TGCACCAGCAGCCGCGACCACCGGGACAGGGTGTACGAGCAGTACTTC
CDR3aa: CTSSRDHRDRVYEQYF

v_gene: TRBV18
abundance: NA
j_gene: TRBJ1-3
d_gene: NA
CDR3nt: TGTGCCAGCTCACGGCGGGACGGTGGAAACACCATATATTTT
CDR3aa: CASSRRDGGNTIYF

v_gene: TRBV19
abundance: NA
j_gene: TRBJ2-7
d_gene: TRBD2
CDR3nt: TGTGCCAGTTCGAGGTTGCACGGGACTAGCGGTCAATACGAGCAGTACTTC
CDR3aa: CASSRLHGTSGQYEQYF

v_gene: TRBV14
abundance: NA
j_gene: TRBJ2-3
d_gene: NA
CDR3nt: TGTGCCAGCAGCCAGCTAGTATTGACGAAACTCCCGGCGGATACGCAGTATTTT
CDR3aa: CASSQLVLTKLPADTQYF

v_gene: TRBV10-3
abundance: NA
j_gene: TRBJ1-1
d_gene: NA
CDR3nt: TGTGCCATCAGTGCCCCAGGGCGTGGAGCTTTCTTT
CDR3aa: CAISAPGRGAFF

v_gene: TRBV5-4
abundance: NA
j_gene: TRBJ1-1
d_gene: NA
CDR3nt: TGTGCCTCCCGGGGGGGGCTGAACACTGAAGCTTTCTTT
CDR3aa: CASRGGLNTEAFF

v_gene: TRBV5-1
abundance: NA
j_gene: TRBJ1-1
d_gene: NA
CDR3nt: TGCGCCAGCAGCTTGAGGGGACAACGGCATGAAGCTTTCTTT
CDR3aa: CASSLRGQRHEAFF

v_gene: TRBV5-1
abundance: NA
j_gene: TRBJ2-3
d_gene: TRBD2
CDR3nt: TGCGCCTGCAGGACTAGCGGGGGGGCCGATACGCAGTATTTT
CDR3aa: CACRTSGGADTQYF

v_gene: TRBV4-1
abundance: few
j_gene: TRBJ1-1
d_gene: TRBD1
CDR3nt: TGCGCCAGCAGGCCAGTGGGACAGGCCCATGAAGCTTTCTTT
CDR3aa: CASRPVGQAHEAFF

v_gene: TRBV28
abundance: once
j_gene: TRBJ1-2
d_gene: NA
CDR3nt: TGTGCCAGCAGTTTATTTCCCGGGGGCTACACCTTC
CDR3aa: CASSLFPGGYTF

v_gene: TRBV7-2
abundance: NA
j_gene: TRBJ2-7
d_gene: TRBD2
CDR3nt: TGTGCCAGCAGCCTGCGGACTAGCGGGTTACCTACAGACGAGCAGTACTTC
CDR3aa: CASSLRTSGLPTDEQYF

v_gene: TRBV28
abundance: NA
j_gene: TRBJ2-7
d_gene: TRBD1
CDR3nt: TGTGCCAGCATCCCCTCGGGACAGGGTTTCCACGAGCAGTACTTC
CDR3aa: CASIPSGQGFHEQYF

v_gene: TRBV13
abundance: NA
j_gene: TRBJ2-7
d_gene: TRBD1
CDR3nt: TGTGCCAGCAGCTTGGGACAGGGCTACGAGCAGTACTTC
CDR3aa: CASSLGQGYEQYF

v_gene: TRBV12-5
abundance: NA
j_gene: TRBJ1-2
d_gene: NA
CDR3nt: TGTGCTAGTGGTTTGGTCGGACAGATTGGCTACACCTTC
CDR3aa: CASGLVGQIGYTF

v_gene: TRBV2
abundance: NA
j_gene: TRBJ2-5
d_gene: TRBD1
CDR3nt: TGTGCCACCAACACAGGGGTCCGAGAGACCCAGTACTTC
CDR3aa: CATNTGVRETQYF

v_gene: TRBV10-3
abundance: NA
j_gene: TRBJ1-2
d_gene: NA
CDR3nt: TGTGCCATCAGTACCATCCAGGGGACACAATCTCTTAACTATGGCTACACCTTC
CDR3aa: CAISTIQGTQSLNYGYTF

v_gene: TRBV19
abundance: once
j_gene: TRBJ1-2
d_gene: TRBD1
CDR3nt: TGTGCCAGTACCCCTATAGTCGGGACAGGGATTATCTATGGCTACACCTTC
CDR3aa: CASTPIVGTGIIYGYTF

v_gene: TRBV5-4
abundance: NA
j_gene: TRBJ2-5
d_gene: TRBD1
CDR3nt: TGTGCCAGCAGACCCGGGACAGAAGAGACCCAGTACTTC
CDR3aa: CASRPGTEETQYF

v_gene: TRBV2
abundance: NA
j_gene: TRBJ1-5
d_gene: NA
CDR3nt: TGTGCCAGCTGCACAGGACATCAGCCCCAGCATTTT
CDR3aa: CASCTGHQPQHF

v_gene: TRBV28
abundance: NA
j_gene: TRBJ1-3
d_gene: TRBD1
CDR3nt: TGTGCCAGCAGTTCGACAGGGTCTGGAAACACCATATATTTT
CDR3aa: CASSSTGSGNTIYF

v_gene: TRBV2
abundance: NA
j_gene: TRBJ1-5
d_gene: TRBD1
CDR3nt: TGTGCCAGCAGCCAAGGACAGGGGGCCCGAAATCAGCCCCAGCATTTT
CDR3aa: CASSQGQGARNQPQHF

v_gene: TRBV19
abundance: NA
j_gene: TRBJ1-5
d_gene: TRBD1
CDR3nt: TGTGCCAGTAGTACGACAGGGGTTGGGAATCAGCCCCAGCATTTT
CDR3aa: CASSTTGVGNQPQHF

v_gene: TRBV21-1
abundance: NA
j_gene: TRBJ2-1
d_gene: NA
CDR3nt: TGTGCCAGCAGCAAAGGTCTAGCGGGGGTGATGGGGTGTGGTGAGCAGTTCTTC
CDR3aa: CASSKGLAGVMGCGEQFF

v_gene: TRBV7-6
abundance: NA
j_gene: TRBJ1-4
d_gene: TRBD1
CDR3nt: TGTGCCAGCAGCCGGGACAGGGGGCAACTGTTTTTT
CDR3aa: CASSRDRGQLFF